The T cell receptor (beta chain) under discussion was sequenced for a study of blood T cell repertoires in COVID-19. Study summary: Samples of COVID-19 (acute and convalescent) were obtained from the United States, Italy and Spain. In each case, the material was cDNA or gDNA derived from T cells, B-cell-depleted T cells, or PBMCs.

Germline CDR1 and CDR2: MNHEY and SVGEGT. CDR3 length: 14 amino acids. Trimming removed 6 bases from V and 0 bases from J, with 9 bases in between. As originally analysed: Cell counts per sample came from amplifying reference gene primers. TCRdb's copy holds only in-frame clones and misses some; the assay was immunoSEQ multiplex PCR. V and J calls and clone size are given by that table; D and trimming were obtained from the DNA. Of roughly 110,000 clones in the sample, approximately 85% are singletons; the top ten hold 7.9%. The specimen was peripheral blood. The chain employs TRBV6-2 or TRBV6-3 and TRBJ1-5; D ambiguous. The clonotype originates from a man in his sixties or seventies with acute or convalescent COVID-19. CDR3 protein: CASSAGYSNQPQHF. The CDR3, as DNA: TGTGCCAGCAGCGCGGGGTATAGCAATCAGCCCCAGCATTTT.